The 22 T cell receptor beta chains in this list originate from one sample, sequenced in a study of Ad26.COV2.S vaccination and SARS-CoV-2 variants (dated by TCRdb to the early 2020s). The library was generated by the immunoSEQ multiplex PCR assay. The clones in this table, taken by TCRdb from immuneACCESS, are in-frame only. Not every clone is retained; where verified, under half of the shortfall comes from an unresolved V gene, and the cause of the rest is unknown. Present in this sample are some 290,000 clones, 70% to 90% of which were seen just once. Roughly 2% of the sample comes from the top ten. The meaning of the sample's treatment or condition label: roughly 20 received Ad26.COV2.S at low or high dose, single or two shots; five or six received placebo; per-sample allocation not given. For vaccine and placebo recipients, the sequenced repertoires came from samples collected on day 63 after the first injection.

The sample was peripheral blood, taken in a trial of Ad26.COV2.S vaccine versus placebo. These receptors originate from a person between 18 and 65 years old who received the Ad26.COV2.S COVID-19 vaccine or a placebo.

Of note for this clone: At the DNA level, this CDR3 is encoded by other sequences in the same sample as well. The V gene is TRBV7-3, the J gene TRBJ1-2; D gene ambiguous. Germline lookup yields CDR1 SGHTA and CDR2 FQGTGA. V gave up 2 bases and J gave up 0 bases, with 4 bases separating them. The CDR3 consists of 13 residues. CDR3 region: CASSLGANYGYTF. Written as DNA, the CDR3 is TGTGCCAGCAGCTTAGGAGCTAACTATGGCTACACCTTC.

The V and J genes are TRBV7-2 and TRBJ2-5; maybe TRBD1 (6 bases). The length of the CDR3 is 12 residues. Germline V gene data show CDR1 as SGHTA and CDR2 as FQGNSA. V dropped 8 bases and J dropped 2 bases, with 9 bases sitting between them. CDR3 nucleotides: TGTGCCAGCGGGACACCTCAAGAGACCCAGTACTTC. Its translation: CASGTPQETQYF.

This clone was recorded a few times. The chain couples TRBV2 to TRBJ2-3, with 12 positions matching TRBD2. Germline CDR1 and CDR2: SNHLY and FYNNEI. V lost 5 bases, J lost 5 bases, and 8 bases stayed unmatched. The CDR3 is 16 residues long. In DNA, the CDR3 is TGTGCCAGCAGTCCTTTCCTAGCGGGGGGGCAAGATACGCAGTATTTT. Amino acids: CASSPFLAGGQDTQYF.

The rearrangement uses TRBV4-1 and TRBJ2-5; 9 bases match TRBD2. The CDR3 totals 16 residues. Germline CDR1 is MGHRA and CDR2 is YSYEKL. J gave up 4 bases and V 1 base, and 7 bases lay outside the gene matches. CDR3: CASSQVAGAQRETQYF. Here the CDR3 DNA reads TGCGCCAGCAGCCAAGTAGCGGGGGCACAGAGAGAGACCCAGTACTTC.

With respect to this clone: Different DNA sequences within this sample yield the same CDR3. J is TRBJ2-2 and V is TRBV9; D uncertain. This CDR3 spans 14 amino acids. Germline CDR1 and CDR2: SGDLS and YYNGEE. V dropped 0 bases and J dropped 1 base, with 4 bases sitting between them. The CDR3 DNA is TGTGCCAGCAGCGTAGTGGGGAACACCGGGGAGCTGTTTTTT. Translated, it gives CASSVVGNTGELFF.

CDR3 region: CASSFGDTQYF. Written as DNA, the CDR3 is TGTGCCAGCAGCTTTGGAGATACGCAGTATTTT. V is TRBV7-2 and J is TRBJ2-3; D not certain. Trimming removed 3 bases from V and 5 bases from J, with 3 bases in between. This CDR3 spans 11 amino acids. Germline CDR1 and CDR2: SGHTA and FQGNSA.

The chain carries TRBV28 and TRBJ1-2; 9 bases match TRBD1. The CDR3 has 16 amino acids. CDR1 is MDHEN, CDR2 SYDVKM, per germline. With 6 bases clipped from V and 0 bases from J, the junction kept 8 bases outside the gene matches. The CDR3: CASRIVRDRANYGYTF. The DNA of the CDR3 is TGTGCCAGCAGAATAGTCCGGGACAGGGCTAACTATGGCTACACCTTC.

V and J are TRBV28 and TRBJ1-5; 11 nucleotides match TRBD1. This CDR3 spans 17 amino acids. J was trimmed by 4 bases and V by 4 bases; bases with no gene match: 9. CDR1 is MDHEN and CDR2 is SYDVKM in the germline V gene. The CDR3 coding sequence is TGTGCCAGCAGTTCTCGGACAGGGGGCTTTCCGAATCAGCCCCAGCATTTT. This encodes CASSSRTGGFPNQPQHF.

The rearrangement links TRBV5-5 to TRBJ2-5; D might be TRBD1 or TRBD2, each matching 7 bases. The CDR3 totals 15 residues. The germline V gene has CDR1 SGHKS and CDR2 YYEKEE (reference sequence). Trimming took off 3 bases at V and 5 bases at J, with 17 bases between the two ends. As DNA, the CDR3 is TGTGCCAGCAGCTGGTCACAGGGGCGGGAGGAGACCCAGTACTTC. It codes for CASSWSQGREETQYF.

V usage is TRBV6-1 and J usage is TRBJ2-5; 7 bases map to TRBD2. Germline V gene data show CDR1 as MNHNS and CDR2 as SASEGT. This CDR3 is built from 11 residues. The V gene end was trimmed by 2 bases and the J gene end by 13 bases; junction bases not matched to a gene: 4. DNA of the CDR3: TGTGCCAGCAGTGAACGACTAGCCTCGTACTTC. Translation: CASSERLASYF.

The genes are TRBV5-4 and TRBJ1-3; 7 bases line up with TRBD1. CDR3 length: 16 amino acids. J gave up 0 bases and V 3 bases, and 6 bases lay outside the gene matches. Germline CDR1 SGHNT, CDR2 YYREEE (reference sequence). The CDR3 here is CASSSGQPPSGNTIYF. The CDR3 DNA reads TGTGCCAGCAGCTCGGGACAGCCGCCCTCTGGAAACACCATATATTTT.

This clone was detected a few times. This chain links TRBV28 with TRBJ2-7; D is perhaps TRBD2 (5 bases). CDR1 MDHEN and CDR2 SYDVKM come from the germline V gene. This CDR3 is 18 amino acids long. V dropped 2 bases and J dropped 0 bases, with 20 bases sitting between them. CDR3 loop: CASSLVALDGGRSYEQYF. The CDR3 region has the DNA TGTGCCAGCAGTTTAGTCGCTCTGGACGGAGGTCGCTCCTACGAGCAGTACTTC.

CDR3 sequence: CASNDGSATNEKLFF. The CDR3 bases are TGTGCCAGTAACGACGGCAGTGCAACTAATGAAAAACTGTTTTTT. The chain recombines TRBV19 with TRBJ1-4; D is ambiguous. Trimming shortened V by 7 bases and J by 0 bases, and 12 bases separated the two germline ends. CDR1 and CDR2 from the germline V gene are LNHDA and SQIVND (reference sequence). This CDR3 comprises 15 residues.

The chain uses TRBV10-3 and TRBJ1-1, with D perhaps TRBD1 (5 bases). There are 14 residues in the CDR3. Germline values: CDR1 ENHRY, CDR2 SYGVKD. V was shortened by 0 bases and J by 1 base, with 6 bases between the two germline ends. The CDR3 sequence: CAISESGGNTEAFF. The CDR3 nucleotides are TGTGCCATCAGTGAGTCGGGGGGGAACACTGAAGCTTTCTTT.

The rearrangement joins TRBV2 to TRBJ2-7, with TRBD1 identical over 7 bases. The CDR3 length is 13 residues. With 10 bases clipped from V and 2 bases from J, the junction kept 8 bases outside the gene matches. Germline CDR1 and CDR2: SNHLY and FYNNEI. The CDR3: CATFRQGAYEQYF. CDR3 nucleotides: TGTGCCACCTTTAGACAGGGAGCCTACGAGCAGTACTTC.

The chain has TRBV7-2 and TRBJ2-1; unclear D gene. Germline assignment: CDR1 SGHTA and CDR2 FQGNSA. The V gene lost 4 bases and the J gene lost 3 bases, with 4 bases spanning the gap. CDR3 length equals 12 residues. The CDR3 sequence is CASSSVYNEQFF. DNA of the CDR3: TGTGCCAGCAGCTCAGTCTACAATGAGCAGTTCTTC.

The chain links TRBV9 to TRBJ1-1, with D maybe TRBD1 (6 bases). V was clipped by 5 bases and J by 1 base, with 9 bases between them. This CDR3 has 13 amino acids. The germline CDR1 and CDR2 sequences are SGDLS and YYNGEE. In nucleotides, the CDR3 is TGTGCCAGCAGTTTACAGGGGAACACTGAAGCTTTCTTT. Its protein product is CASSLQGNTEAFF.

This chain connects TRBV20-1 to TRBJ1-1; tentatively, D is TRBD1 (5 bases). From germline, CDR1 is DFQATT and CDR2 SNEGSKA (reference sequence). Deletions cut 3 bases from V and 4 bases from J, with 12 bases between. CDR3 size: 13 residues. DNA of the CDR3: TGCAGTGCTAGTGGCGGGGGGAGCACTGAAGCTTTCTTT. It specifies CSASGGGSTEAFF.

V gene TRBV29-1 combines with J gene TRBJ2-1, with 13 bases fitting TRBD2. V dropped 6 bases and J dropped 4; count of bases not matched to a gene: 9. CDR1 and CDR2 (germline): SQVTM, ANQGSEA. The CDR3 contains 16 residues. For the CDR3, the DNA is TGCAGCGTCGTTTTTACTAGCGGGGGGGTGTACAATGAGCAGTTCTTC. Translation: CSVVFTSGGVYNEQFF.

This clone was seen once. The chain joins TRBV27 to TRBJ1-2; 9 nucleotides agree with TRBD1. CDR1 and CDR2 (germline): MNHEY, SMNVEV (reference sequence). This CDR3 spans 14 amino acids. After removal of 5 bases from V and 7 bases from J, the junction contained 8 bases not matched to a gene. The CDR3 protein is CASSPTGGGGGYTF. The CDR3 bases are TGTGCCAGCAGTCCGACAGGGGGTGGCGGTGGCTACACCTTC.

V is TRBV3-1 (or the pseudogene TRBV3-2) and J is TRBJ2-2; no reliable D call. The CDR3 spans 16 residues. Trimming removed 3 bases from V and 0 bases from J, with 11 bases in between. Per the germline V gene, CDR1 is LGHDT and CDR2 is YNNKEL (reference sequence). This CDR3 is CASSQRGPTNTGELFF. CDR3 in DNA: TGTGCCAGCAGCCAGAGAGGTCCCACGAACACCGGGGAGCTGTTTTTT.

For the CDR3, the DNA is TGTGCCAGCAGCTCCCGGGACAGTAGAAACATTCAGTACTTC. Residues: CASSSRDSRNIQYF. This sequence joins TRBV28 and TRBJ2-4; 7 bases fit TRBD1. Trimming cost V 6 bases and J 6 bases; bases outside gene matches: 8. The CDR3 runs 14 residues. Germline-derived CDR1 and CDR2 are MDHEN and SYDVKM. The whole variable domain, remainder taken from reference TRBV28 and TRBJ2-4, is DVKVTQSSRYLVKRTGEKVFLECVQDMDHENMFWYRQDPGLGLRLIYFSYDVKMKEKGDIPEGYSVSREKKERFSLILESASTNQTSMYLCASSSRDSRNIQYFGAGTRLSVL.